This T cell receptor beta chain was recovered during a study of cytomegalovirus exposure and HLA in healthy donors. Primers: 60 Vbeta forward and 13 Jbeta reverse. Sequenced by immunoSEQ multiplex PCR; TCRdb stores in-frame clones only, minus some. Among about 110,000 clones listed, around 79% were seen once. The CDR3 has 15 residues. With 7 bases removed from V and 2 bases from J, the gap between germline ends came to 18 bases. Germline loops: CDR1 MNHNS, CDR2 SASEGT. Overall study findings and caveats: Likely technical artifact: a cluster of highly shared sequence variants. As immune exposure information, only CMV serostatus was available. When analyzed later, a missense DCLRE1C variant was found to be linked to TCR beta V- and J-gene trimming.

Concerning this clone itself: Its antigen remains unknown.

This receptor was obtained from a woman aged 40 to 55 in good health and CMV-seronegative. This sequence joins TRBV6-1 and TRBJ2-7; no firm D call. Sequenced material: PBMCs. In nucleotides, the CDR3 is TGTGCCAGCACCCTAGAGGCCTACCTCCCCTACGAGCAGTACTTC. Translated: CASTLEAYLPYEQYF.